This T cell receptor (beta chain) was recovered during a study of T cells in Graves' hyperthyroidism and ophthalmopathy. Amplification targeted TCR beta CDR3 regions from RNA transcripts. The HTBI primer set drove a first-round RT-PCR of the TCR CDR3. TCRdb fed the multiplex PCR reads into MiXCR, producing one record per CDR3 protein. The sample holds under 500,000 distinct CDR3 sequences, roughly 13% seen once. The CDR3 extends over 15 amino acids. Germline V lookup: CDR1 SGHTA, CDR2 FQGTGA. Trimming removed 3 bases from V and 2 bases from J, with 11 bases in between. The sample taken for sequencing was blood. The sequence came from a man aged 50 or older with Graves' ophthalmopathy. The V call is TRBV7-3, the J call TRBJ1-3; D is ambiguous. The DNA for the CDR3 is TGTGCCAGCAGCTTTTCGGGGTCCGCTGGAAACACCATATATTTT. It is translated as CASSFSGSAGNTIYF.